This T cell receptor (beta chain) came from a study of vaccination and CD4 T cells after COVID-19. In the study overall: Investigators drew the post-COVID samples a median around 100 days after diagnosis, with a range of 35 to 161. Stimulation of the cells used overlapping spike peptide pools from SARS-CoV-2 and from the common cold coronaviruses HCoV-NL63, HCoV-OC43 and HCoV-229E. Each control was exposed to a CEFX pool, an HIV-1 Nef pool, or no peptide at all. Study outcomes and limitations: 304 of 307 vaccine-specific clones from convalescent patients were spike mono-reactive.

On this clonotype: The antigen is unknown.

CDR3 size: 13 residues. CDR1 is LNHNV, CDR2 YYDKDF, per germline (reference sequence). Trimming shortened V by 4 bases and J by 3 bases, and 10 bases separated the two germline ends. Cultured CD4+ T cells had their DNA profiled by the Oncomine TCR Beta short-read assay. Using its own MiXCR run on the PCR reads, TCRdb lists one record per CDR3 protein. The sample has approximately 15,000 distinct CDR3 sequences, approximately 63% seen once. Treatment: roughly ten-day PBMC culture with coronavirus spike peptide pools or control peptides (ViraFEST assay). The chain employs TRBV15 and TRBJ2-7; D is undetermined. The receptor comes from a human donor who had recovered from COVID-19. The source material was CD4+ T cells from blood, cultured in vitro. CDR3 bases: TGTGCCACCAGCACGTTCCAGGTCTACGAGCAGTACTTC. This encodes CATSTFQVYEQYF.